These 14 T cell receptor beta chains share one sample of origin, sequenced in a study of CD8+ T cells in alopecia areata. RNA was extracted and reverse transcribed into cDNA as the sequencing template. Measured with immunoSEQ multiplex PCR; TCRdb has only the in-frame clones, and not every one. This sample has roughly 100,000 clones, with around 84% found just once. Regarding treatment: oral pan-JAK inhibitor, 5-10 mg twice daily. Sample: CD8+ T cells sorted from blood, taken at approximately week 34, from a patient treated with tofacitinib. All receptors come from a human donor with alopecia areata.

The chain combines TRBV6-5 with TRBJ1-2, with no clear D. The CDR3 runs to 13 residues. V shed 0 bases and J shed 6 bases, with 8 bases lying between them. Germline CDR1 and CDR2: MNHEY and SVGAGI. For the CDR3, the DNA is TGTGCCAGCAGTTACTCGATTGGAGATGGCTACACCTTC. Translated, it gives CASSYSIGDGYTF.

This chain connects TRBV29-1 to TRBJ2-1; TRBD2 agrees at 11 bases. The V gene end was trimmed by 1 base and the J gene end by 2 bases; junction bases not matched to a gene: 10. This CDR3 comprises 18 residues. Germline assignment: CDR1 SQVTM and CDR2 ANQGSEA. In nucleotides, the CDR3 is TGCAGCGTTGAAGGTTACCTAGCGGGAGGTTTGGCCTACAATGAGCAGTTCTTC. The encoded protein is CSVEGYLAGGLAYNEQFF.

The genes are TRBV27 and TRBJ2-3, with TRBD2 as a possible D gene (5 bases). Germline-derived CDR1 and CDR2 are MNHEY and SMNVEV (reference sequence). CDR3 length: 16 amino acids. V was pared by 4 bases and J by 4 bases, with 18 bases between. The CDR3 coding sequence is TGTGCCAGCAGTTACGCGGGTTTTGGTCAGGCAGATACGCAGTATTTT. It yields the protein CASSYAGFGQADTQYF.

V usage is TRBV2 and J usage is TRBJ2-7; 9 positions agree with TRBD2. V shed 1 base, J shed 2 bases, and the junction held 9 bases outside the gene matches. From germline, CDR1 is SNHLY and CDR2 FYNNEI. The CDR3 covers 17 residues. The CDR3 loop reads CASSEERRLADPYEQYF. The CDR3 bases are TGTGCCAGCAGTGAAGAAAGGAGACTAGCGGATCCCTACGAGCAGTACTTC.

The rearrangement joins TRBV7-6 to TRBJ2-1; TRBD2 aligns across 7 bases. This CDR3 spans 15 amino acids. V lost 6 bases and J lost 0; bases outside the gene matches: 5. Germline CDR1 is SGHVS and CDR2 is FNYEAQ. The DNA of the CDR3 is TGTGCCAGCAGTCAAGGGACTAACTCCTACAATGAGCAGTTCTTC. Protein sequence: CASSQGTNSYNEQFF.

The CDR3 loop reads CASSSRQGAYGNIQYF. The CDR3 DNA follows: TGTGCCAGCAGTTCGAGGCAGGGGGCGTATGGAAACATTCAGTACTTC. J is TRBJ2-4 and V is TRBV27, with 8 bases lining up with TRBD1. Germline CDR1 and CDR2: MNHEY and SMNVEV (reference sequence). This CDR3 has 16 residues. The V gene end was trimmed by 4 bases and the J gene end by 6 bases; junction bases not matched to a gene: 11.

The chain uses TRBV19 and TRBJ2-1; 10 positions match TRBD2. CDR3 length: 17 amino acids. V shed 8 bases, J shed 5 bases, and the junction held 15 bases outside the gene matches. The germline gives CDR1 LNHDA, CDR2 SQIVND (reference sequence). The CDR3 bases are TGTGCCAGTCGCAATTGGGGGGAGCGGGAGGGAGACAATGAGCAGTTCTTC. This translates into CASRNWGEREGDNEQFF.

This clone came up once. The chain links TRBV5-1 to TRBJ2-5, with D perhaps TRBD1 or TRBD2 (5 bases each). The J call could be wrong; TRBJ2-7 is a better fit for the DNA end. The CDR3 contains 13 residues. The germline gives CDR1 SGHRS, CDR2 YFSETQ. The CDR3 sequence is CASSWGPAAEQYF. Here the CDR3 DNA reads TGCGCCAGCAGCTGGGGACCAGCAGCCGAGCAGTACTTC.

The J gene is TRBJ2-1, the V gene TRBV27, with TRBD2 matching over 8 bases. The germline V gene has CDR1 MNHEY and CDR2 SMNVEV (reference sequence). The CDR3 covers 17 residues. V dropped 0 bases and J dropped 0; count of bases not matched to a gene: 4. Here the CDR3 DNA reads TGTGCCAGCAGTTTATCAGGCGGGGGGCCCTCCTACAATGAGCAGTTCTTC. Its translation: CASSLSGGGPSYNEQFF.

This clone was seen only a few times. The rearrangement joins TRBV27 to TRBJ2-7, with D perhaps matching TRBD1 (5 bases). Trimming cost V 2 bases and J 1 base, with 12 bases left between them. Germline V CDR1 and CDR2: MNHEY, SMNVEV (reference sequence). There are 15 residues in the CDR3. CDR3 nucleotide sequence: TGTGCCAGCAGTTTAATCGAGACAGCGTCCTACGAGCAGTACTTC. It translates to CASSLIETASYEQYF.

The chain joins TRBV30 to TRBJ1-3; no clear D gene. Trimming removed 3 bases from V and 0 bases from J, with 0 bases in between. Germline CDR1 is GTSNPN and CDR2 is SVGIG (reference sequence). This CDR3 spans 11 amino acids. The CDR3 sequence: CAWSSGNTIYF. CDR3 in DNA: TGTGCCTGGAGCTCTGGAAACACCATATATTTT.

The CDR3 sequence is CASSLALAGGPDYEQYF. DNA for the CDR3: TGTGCCAGCAGCTTAGCACTAGCGGGAGGGCCAGACTACGAGCAGTACTTC. This rearrangement joins TRBV7-9 to TRBJ2-5, with TRBD2 identical over 13 bases. The DNA end lines up better with TRBJ2-7; the J call may be wrong. CDR1 and CDR2 from the germline V gene are SEHNR and FQNEAQ (reference sequence). The length of the CDR3 is 17 residues.

The chain couples TRBV7-6 to TRBJ2-7, with 7 bases matching TRBD1. CDR1 and CDR2 (germline): SGHVS, FNYEAQ. The CDR3 has 13 amino acids. J gave up 6 bases and V 1 base, and 3 bases lay outside the gene matches. CDR3 bases: TGTGCCAGCAGCTTAGAGGCAGGGGGCGAGCAGTACTTC. Translated, it gives CASSLEAGGEQYF.

The rearrangement uses TRBV29-1 and TRBJ2-1, with a tentative D call TRBD2 (5 bases). CDR1 and CDR2 from the germline V gene are SQVTM and ANQGSEA. The CDR3 covers 14 residues. V lost 4 bases to trimming and J lost 3 bases, with 13 bases between them. CDR3 nucleotide sequence: TGCAGCGTTGTCGGCAGCGGATACTACAATGAGCAGTTCTTC. Translation gives CSVVGSGYYNEQFF.